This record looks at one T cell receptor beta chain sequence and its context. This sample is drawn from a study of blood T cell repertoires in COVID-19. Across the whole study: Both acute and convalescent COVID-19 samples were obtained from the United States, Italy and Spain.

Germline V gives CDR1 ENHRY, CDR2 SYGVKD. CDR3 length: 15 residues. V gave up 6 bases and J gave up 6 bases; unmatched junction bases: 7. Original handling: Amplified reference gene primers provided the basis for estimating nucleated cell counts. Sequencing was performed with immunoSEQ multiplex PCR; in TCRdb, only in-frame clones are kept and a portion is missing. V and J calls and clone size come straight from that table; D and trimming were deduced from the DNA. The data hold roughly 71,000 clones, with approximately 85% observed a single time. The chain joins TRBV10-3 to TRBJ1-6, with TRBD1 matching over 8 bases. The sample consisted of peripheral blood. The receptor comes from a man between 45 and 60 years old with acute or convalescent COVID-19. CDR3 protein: CAIRGGTGFNSPLHF. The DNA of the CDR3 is TGTGCCATCAGAGGAGGGACAGGTTTTAATTCACCCCTCCACTTT.